These 31 T cell receptor beta chains were sequenced from one sample in a study of blood T cells in healthy people across ages. A second PCR, run for roughly 7 to 12 cycles, used a sample-barcoded 5' primer plus a J-beta primer mix. TCRdb analysed the 5' RACE reads with MiXCR anew, one entry per CDR3 protein. The data contain about 680,000 distinct CDR3 sequences, approximately 50% of them seen just once; the ten biggest clones take up around a third. The specimen was blood. These TCRs come from a woman between 55 and 75 years old in good health.

This clonotype was counted a few times. The gene calls are TRBV4-2 and TRBJ2-5, with TRBD2 identical over 12 bases. CDR3 length: 15 amino acids. From germline, CDR1 is LGHNA and CDR2 YNFKEQ. V was clipped by 4 bases and J by 3 bases; unmatched bases: 3. The CDR3 loop reads CASSPRTSGKETQYF. In DNA, the CDR3 is TGTGCCAGCAGCCCAAGGACTAGCGGGAAAGAGACCCAGTACTTC.

A note on this clonotype: In this CDR3 the conserved last residue, phenylalanine or tryptophan, is missing, so a read error is likely. The chain has TRBV15 and TRBJ2-6; TRBD2 agrees at 7 bases. V trimming: 5 bases; J trimming: 3 bases; junction bases outside the gene matches: 4. There are 15 residues in the CDR3. Germline V gives CDR1 LNHNV, CDR2 YYDKDF (reference sequence). This CDR3 reads CATSRSGGGANVLTV. DNA for the CDR3: TGTGCCACCAGCCGATCGGGAGGTGGGGCCAACGTCCTGACTGTC.

Only one count was recorded for this clonotype. For the CDR3, the DNA is TGTGCCAGCAGCTTAGGGACGGGGGGCGGACAGCCCCAGCATTTT. It encodes CASSLGTGGGQPQHF. The rearrangement links TRBV7-2 to TRBJ1-5, with D possibly TRBD1 on 6 matching bases. Germline lookup yields CDR1 SGHTA and CDR2 FQGNSA. V was shortened by 1 base and J by 7 bases, with 14 bases between the two germline ends. The CDR3 has 15 residues.

This clonotype occurred a few times. The chain combines TRBV4-2 with TRBJ2-1, with 7 bases fitting TRBD2. The length of the CDR3 is 17 residues. With V trimmed by 1 base and J by 4 bases, 10 bases remained unmatched. CDR1 is LGHNA and CDR2 is YNFKEQ in the germline V gene. CDR3 protein: CASSQVGGGASYNEQFF. The CDR3 DNA reads as TGTGCCAGCAGCCAAGTGGGGGGGGGAGCGTCGTACAATGAGCAGTTCTTC.

To note about this clonotype: A junction end diverges from the germline sequence, so it may reflect a read error. This chain links TRBV11-3 with TRBJ1-2, with D tentatively TRBD1 (5 bases). Germline V gene sequence: CDR1 SGHNT, CDR2 YENEEA. The CDR3 is 13 residues long. The CDR3 DNA follows: TGTGCCAGCAGCGTAGATCAGGGACGAAACTACACCTTC. This encodes CASSVDQGRNYTF.

V gene TRBV9 combines with J gene TRBJ2-5, with 12 bases matching TRBD2. Germline loops: CDR1 SGDLS, CDR2 YYNGEE. The CDR3 runs 15 residues. J gave up 5 bases and V 3 bases, and 5 bases lay outside the gene matches. CDR3 sequence: CASSGTGTSGETQYF. The CDR3 region has the DNA TGTGCCAGCAGCGGCACCGGGACTAGCGGGGAGACCCAGTACTTC.

This clonotype was found many times. V gene TRBV11-3 combines with J gene TRBJ1-1, with D possibly matching TRBD1 (5 bases). The ends were cut back, 3 bases at V and 1 base at J, with 18 bases in the middle. This CDR3 has 17 amino acids. CDR1 is SGHNT and CDR2 is YENEEA in the germline V gene. CDR3 DNA sequence: TGTGCCAGCAGCTTGTGTTCCAGGGAGGGCAGGAACACTGAAGCTTTCTTT. Protein product: CASSLCSREGRNTEAFF.

The chain joins TRBV5-1 to TRBJ1-6, with D possibly TRBD1 on 6 matching bases. Germline V CDR1 and CDR2: SGHRS, YFSETQ. V lost 4 bases to trimming and J lost 7 bases, with 15 bases between them. The CDR3 is made up of 15 amino acids. The DNA for the CDR3 is TGCGCCAGCAGCCCGGAAGGGGGATTCAATTCACCCCTCCACTTT. Its protein product is CASSPEGGFNSPLHF.

The chain combines TRBV27 with TRBJ2-1; the D is unclear. This CDR3 contains 11 residues. Trimming shortened V by 7 bases and J by 6 bases, and 7 bases separated the two germline ends. Germline CDR1 reads MNHEY; CDR2 reads SMNVEV (reference sequence). DNA of the CDR3: TGTGCCAGCAAGGTAGTCAATGAGCAGTTCTTC. It specifies CASKVVNEQFF.

This clonotype was seen a few times. This chain connects TRBV15 to TRBJ2-5, with unresolved D. Trimming took 1 base from V and 3 from J, leaving 12 bases between them. The length of the CDR3 is 15 residues. Per germline, CDR1 LNHNV and CDR2 YYDKDF (reference sequence). In DNA, the CDR3 is TGTGCCACCAGCAGAGCAACGCACAGCAAAGAGACCCAGTACTTC. This codes for CATSRATHSKETQYF.

The V call is TRBV20-1, the J call TRBJ1-5, with TRBD1 matching 10 bases. CDR3 length: 15 residues. Trimming cost V 3 bases and J 7 bases; bases outside gene matches: 9. Germline V gene lookup returns CDR1 DFQATT and CDR2 SNEGSKA (reference sequence). CDR3 amino acids: CSARSGTGVRQPQHF. In DNA form, the CDR3 reads TGCAGTGCTAGGTCGGGGACAGGGGTACGGCAGCCCCAGCATTTT.

In its sample, this clonotype was seen once. The chain is built from TRBV4-3 and TRBJ2-1; the D is unclear. Germline CDR1 LGHNA, CDR2 YSLEER. V was trimmed by 0 bases and J by 13 bases, leaving 19 bases between them. CDR3 length equals 15 residues. The CDR3 is CASSQDRSRAETQFF. CDR3 coding DNA: TGCGCCAGCAGCCAAGATCGCTCGAGAGCAGAGACCCAGTTCTTC.

This clonotype appeared a few times. This chain uses TRBV5-1 with TRBJ2-3; tentative D call: TRBD1 (5 bases). From germline, CDR1 is SGHRS and CDR2 YFSETQ. The CDR3 length is 17 residues. Between the trimmed V and J ends, which lost 4 bases and 0 bases, there was a span of 18 bases. The CDR3 is CASSRRLQGPSTDTQYF. The CDR3 nucleotides are TGCGCCAGCAGCCGACGTCTGCAGGGCCCTAGCACAGATACGCAGTATTTT.

DNA for the CDR3: TGTGCCACCAGTGATGCTAGCGGGAGCCCCTACAATGAGCAGTTCTTC. Amino acid sequence: CATSDASGSPYNEQFF. The chain joins TRBV24-1 to TRBJ2-1, with 10 bases that match TRBD2. This CDR3 is built from 16 residues. The ends lost 3 bases at V and 2 bases at J; junction bases unmatched: 3. CDR1 and CDR2 from the germline V gene are KGHDR and SFDVKD.

This clonotype was seen a handful of times. This sequence joins TRBV21-1 and TRBJ2-5; the D call in the table, TRBD1, was not verified against the DNA. TRBV21-1 constitutes a pseudogene. The CDR3 spans 12 residues. This chain's CDR3 is CASSQGKETQYF. The CDR3 bases are TGTGCCAGCAGTCAGGGGAAAGAGACCCAGTACTTC.

This rearrangement joins TRBV27 to TRBJ2-7; 7 bases map to TRBD1. Trimming removed 5 bases from V and 2 bases from J; junction bases left unmatched: 9. This CDR3 contains 15 residues. The germline V gene encodes CDR1 MNHEY and CDR2 SMNVEV (reference sequence). The CDR3 reads CASSLPSGQPYEQYF. CDR3 DNA sequence: TGTGCCAGCAGTCTACCATCGGGACAGCCCTACGAGCAGTACTTC.

V and J are TRBV6-5 and TRBJ2-7, with a weak D call TRBD1 (6 bases). V lost 6 bases and J 5 bases, leaving 17 bases between the germline ends. Germline V gene data show CDR1 as MNHEY and CDR2 as SVGAGI. The CDR3 runs 14 residues. The CDR3 spells CASRPYRVLHEQYF. The CDR3 DNA sequence: TGTGCCAGCAGACCCTACAGGGTATTGCACGAGCAGTACTTC.

The chain carries TRBV12-3 or TRBV12-4 and TRBJ2-7; TRBD1 is a possible D gene (6 bases). V was trimmed by 1 base and J by 2 bases, leaving 12 bases between them. The CDR3 runs to 15 residues. The CDR3 DNA is TGTGCCAGCAGTTTAGGACAGGATGTTCCCTACGAGCAGTACTTC. It translates to CASSLGQDVPYEQYF.

The chain recombines TRBV7-2 with TRBJ2-1, with TRBD1 matching over 7 bases. The junction had 6 bases not matched to a gene; V was cut back by 7 bases and J by 3 bases. This CDR3 has 14 amino acids. Germline V gives CDR1 SGHTA, CDR2 FQGNSA. This CDR3 is CASIEDRYYNEQFF. CDR3 bases: TGTGCCAGCATCGAGGACAGGTACTACAATGAGCAGTTCTTC.

The V gene is TRBV10-3, the J gene TRBJ2-1; TRBD2 aligns across 12 bases. Trimming at V came to 0 bases and at J to 7 bases, leaving 10 bases not matched to a gene. The CDR3 extends over 18 amino acids. The V gene's germline CDR1 is ENHRY and CDR2 SYGVKD. Here the CDR3 reads CAISESASGRARGNEQFF. The CDR3 region has the DNA TGTGCCATCAGTGAGTCAGCTAGCGGGAGGGCTCGGGGGAATGAGCAGTTCTTC.

This clonotype has a handful of counts. The chain employs TRBV11-2 and TRBJ1-4, with a weak D call TRBD1 (5 bases). V was clipped by 3 bases and J by 8 bases, with 16 bases between them. The CDR3 spans 15 residues. Germline V gene data show CDR1 as SGHAT and CDR2 as FQNNGV. This chain's CDR3 is CASSFTQAEVEKLFF. The CDR3 DNA reads as TGTGCCAGCAGCTTCACACAGGCGGAGGTGGAAAAACTGTTTTTT.

The chain links TRBV7-2 to TRBJ2-1; no firm D call. The CDR3 loop spans 11 amino acids. V lost 7 bases and J lost 4, with 5 bases in between. Looked up from germline, CDR1 is SGHTA and CDR2 is FQGNSA. The CDR3 nucleotides read TGTGCCAGCACCTTTTACAATGAGCAGTTCTTC. Translated, it gives CASTFYNEQFF.

V gene TRBV4-2 combines with J gene TRBJ2-7; 8 nucleotides align to TRBD1. V lost 4 bases and J lost 4; bases outside the gene matches: 9. The CDR3 extends over 15 amino acids. CDR1 and CDR2 from the germline V gene are LGHNA and YNFKEQ. CDR3 amino acids: CASSPRQGIGYEQYF. The CDR3 nucleotides are TGTGCCAGCAGCCCCCGACAGGGGATTGGGTACGAGCAGTACTTC.

The rearrangement joins TRBV20-1 to TRBJ2-3; D is possibly TRBD2 (6 bases). The CDR3 has 13 amino acids. CDR1 DFQATT and CDR2 SNEGSKA come from the germline V gene (reference sequence). V lost 6 bases to trimming and J lost 2 bases, with 12 bases between them. The DNA for the CDR3 is TGCAGTGCCCCTACTAGCTTCACAGATACGCAGTATTTT. This gives the protein CSAPTSFTDTQYF.

This clonotype was counted at least ten times. V gene TRBV7-6 combines with J gene TRBJ2-1, with a possible D match to TRBD1 (6 bases). The germline gives CDR1 SGHVS, CDR2 FNYEAQ. V lost 5 bases, J lost 0 bases, and 14 bases lay in between. The CDR3 extends over 16 amino acids. The CDR3 here is CASSLGQQFSYNEQFF. The CDR3 DNA reads TGTGCCAGCAGCCTGGGACAACAGTTCTCCTACAATGAGCAGTTCTTC.

V and J are TRBV7-2 and TRBJ1-4; D is uncertain. In germline, CDR1 is SGHTA, CDR2 FQGNSA. CDR3 length: 14 residues. Between the trimmed V and J ends, which lost 5 bases and 0 bases, there was a span of 7 bases. The CDR3, as DNA: TGTGCCAGCAGCCGGACCTCAACTAATGAAAAACTGTTTTTT. This codes for CASSRTSTNEKLFF.

This clonotype was recorded a few times. The chain uses TRBV20-1 and TRBJ2-7; D assignment may be TRBD1 or TRBD2 (5 bases each). CDR3 size: 12 residues. V lost 6 bases and J 6 bases, leaving 15 bases between the germline ends. The germline gives CDR1 DFQATT, CDR2 SNEGSKA (reference sequence). The CDR3 nucleotides read TGCAGTGCCGCCGGGACCCCCTCCGAGCAGTACTTC. It yields the protein CSAAGTPSEQYF.

The rearrangement links TRBV5-1 to TRBJ2-5; D perhaps matches TRBD2 (6 bases). The CDR3 length is 15 residues. CDR1 is SGHRS and CDR2 is YFSETQ in the germline V gene. The V gene lost 0 bases and the J gene lost 1 base, with 10 bases spanning the gap. This CDR3 reads CASSLVSGSQETQYF. CDR3 coding DNA: TGCGCCAGCAGCTTGGTTAGCGGTAGCCAAGAGACCCAGTACTTC. Full variable domain (remainder filled in from reference TRBV5-1 and TRBJ2-5): KAGVTQTPRYLIKTRGQQVTLSCSPISGHRSVSWYQQTPGQGLQFLFEYFSETQRNKGNFPGRFSGRQFSNSRSEMNVSTLELGDSALYLCASSLVSGSQETQYFGPGTRLLVL.

The rearrangement uses TRBV20-1 and TRBJ2-4; no definite D call. The V gene's germline CDR1 is DFQATT and CDR2 SNEGSKA (reference sequence). V shed 0 bases and J shed 0 bases, with 12 bases lying between them. This CDR3 has 16 amino acids. This CDR3 is CSARDPDRLAKNIQYF. The CDR3 nucleotides read TGCAGTGCTAGAGATCCCGATCGACTAGCCAAAAACATTCAGTACTTC.

This clonotype was seen a handful of times. The V call is TRBV29-1, the J call TRBJ2-5; 7 bases match TRBD1. From germline, CDR1 is SQVTM and CDR2 ANQGSEA. Trimming cost V 7 bases and J 5 bases; bases outside gene matches: 13. The CDR3 consists of 14 residues. The CDR3 here is CSAPGQRTRETQYF. The CDR3 DNA sequence: TGCAGCGCGCCGGGACAGCGCACAAGGGAGACCCAGTACTTC.

CDR3 nucleotides: TGTGCCAGCAGTTACCAGGGGGCTGCTAACTATGGCTACACCTTC. Translation gives CASSYQGAANYGYTF. V gene TRBV27 combines with J gene TRBJ1-2; 8 positions match TRBD1. CDR3 size: 15 residues. CDR1 and CDR2 from the germline V gene are MNHEY and SMNVEV (reference sequence). The V and J ends lost 4 bases and 0 bases, in that order; junction bases with no gene match: 4.